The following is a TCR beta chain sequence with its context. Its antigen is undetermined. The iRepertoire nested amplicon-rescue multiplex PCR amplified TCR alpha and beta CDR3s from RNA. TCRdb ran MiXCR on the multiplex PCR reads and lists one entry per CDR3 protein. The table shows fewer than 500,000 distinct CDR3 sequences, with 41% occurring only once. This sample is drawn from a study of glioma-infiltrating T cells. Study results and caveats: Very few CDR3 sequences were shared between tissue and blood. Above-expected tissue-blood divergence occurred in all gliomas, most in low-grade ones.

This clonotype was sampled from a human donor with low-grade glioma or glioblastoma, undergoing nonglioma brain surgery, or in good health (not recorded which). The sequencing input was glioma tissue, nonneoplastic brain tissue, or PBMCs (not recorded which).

The CDR3 spells CASSQALPHLASASTKNIQYF. DNA of the CDR3: TGCGCCAGCAGCCAAGCCCTCCCTCATCTAGCGTCTGCCTCCACTAAAAACATTCAGTACTTC. The chain is built from TRBV4-1 and TRBJ2-4; tentative D call: TRBD2 (6 bases). This CDR3 is built from 21 residues. Deletions cut 1 base from V and 4 bases from J, with 29 bases between. The germline CDR1 and CDR2 sequences are MGHRA and YSYEKL.